Listed below are T cell receptor beta chains from one sample, sequenced in a study of molecular identifiers for immune sequencing clone quantification. TCRdb reprocessed the PCR reads via MiXCR and lists one record per CDR3 protein. The sample lists about 630,000 distinct CDR3 sequences, 25% occurring once. Sequencing was performed on naive CD8+ T cells from blood, with Jurkat cell RNA spiked in. All receptors come from a human donor in good health. Some libraries in this study had Jurkat cell RNA spiked in. Both conserved end residues are part of each CDR3. D genes are given only for firm matches. Not every row has a clone size; where given, it reads once, few, many or a size class.

clone_size d_call v_call cdr3_aa
- TRBD1 TRBV9 CASSAHRGPTEAFF
- - TRBV6-6 CASSYDTGTYEQYF
many TRBD2 TRBV25-1 CASSEYREGLDEQYF
few TRBD2 TRBV9 CASSISGIYNEQFF
- - TRBV9 CASSVGTVGYATNEKLFF
- - TRBV2 CARSASRDANTDTQYF
many - TRBV7-6 CASSSAGGRFGEQYF
few - TRBV6-5 CASSRQINYEQYF
- TRBD1 TRBV9 CASSGGQAANTGELFF
many - TRBV6-2/TRBV6-3 CASSYYRGAYEQYF
many - TRBV15 CATSSTLSPTDTQYF
- - TRBV7-9 CASSPDQRSYAQYF
many - TRBV7-6 CASSSDLDTEAFF
many - TRBV9 CASSPKMDSPNTDTQYF
many - TRBV27 CASSLDAYTDTQYF
many - TRBV28 CASRYGTDTQYF
few - TRBV30 CAWSQETRYF